This TCR beta chain stems from a study of cytomegalovirus exposure and HLA in healthy donors. The study, taken as a whole, reports: Per a prior analysis, the majority of TCR beta V segments were productive roughly 90% or roughly 30% of the time.

Researchers ran the PCR with 60 Vbeta and 13 Jbeta primers. Libraries were prepared by immunoSEQ multiplex PCR; TCRdb keeps only in-frame clonotypes and omits some of them. The sample lists 80,000 to 100,000 clones, approximately 72% occurring once. With regard to this clone: Its antigen is unknown.

In germline, CDR1 is SGHDT, CDR2 YYEEEE. The CDR3 loop spans 13 amino acids. Trimming took off 4 bases at V and 6 bases at J, with 14 bases between the two ends. The TCR originated in a man between 18 and 35 years old in good health and CMV-seropositive. The rearrangement joins TRBV5-6 to TRBJ2-7; D is possibly TRBD2 (6 bases). The specimen was PBMCs. The CDR3 sequence is CASSRPGGSEQYF. The CDR3 DNA is TGTGCCAGCAGCCGCCCCGGGGGAAGCGAGCAGTACTTC. Filled out from reference TRBV5-6 and TRBJ2-7, the complete variable domain reads DAGVTQSPTHLIKTRGQQVTLRCSPKSGHDTVSWYQQALGQGPQFIFQYYEEEERQRGNFPDRFSGHQFPNYSSELNVNALLLGDSALYLCASSRPGGSEQYFGPGTRLTVT.